The rows below give T cell receptor beta chains drawn from one sample of a study of somatic mutations in cytotoxic T cells in rheumatoid arthritis. Using immunoSEQ multiplex PCR, the repertoire was profiled, and TCRdb retains in-frame clones only, with some absent. This table holds 15,000 to 20,000 clones, 60% to 80% found once. What was sequenced was CD8+ T cells sorted from blood. The receptors were gathered from an adult with rheumatoid arthritis. CDR3s include the opening cysteine and the closing phenylalanine or tryptophan.

v_call: TRBV6-1; cdr3_aa: CASSEAISYEQYF
v_call: TRBV2; cdr3_aa: CASLVGGDEQYF
v_call: TRBV19; cdr3_aa: CASSIEGVGFRETQYF
v_call: TRBV5-5; cdr3_aa: CASSFLSTDTQYF
v_call: TRBV7-9; cdr3_aa: CASSPTGLTGTDTQYF
v_call: TRBV7-3; cdr3_aa: CASSLTASGGPNTGELFF
v_call: TRBV7-9; cdr3_aa: CASSSVRDLNTEAFF
v_call: TRBV6-1; cdr3_aa: CASSVGETEAFF
v_call: TRBV28; cdr3_aa: CASSNIGGGNEKLFF
v_call: TRBV6-5; cdr3_aa: CASSYSGLGQETQYF
v_call: TRBV6-4; cdr3_aa: CASSDSGDLTGELFF
v_call: TRBV6-1; cdr3_aa: CASSEAGGGPFYGYTF
v_call: TRBV7-8; cdr3_aa: CASSLRSDNEQFF
v_call: TRBV5-5; cdr3_aa: CASSLDTDTEAFF
v_call: TRBV4-1; cdr3_aa: CASSPTGGNQPQHF
v_call: TRBV6-4; cdr3_aa: CASSEGANSPLHF
v_call: TRBV5-1; cdr3_aa: CASSLGQVNEKLFF
v_call: TRBV2; cdr3_aa: CASSAEGTASGVIKNIQYF
v_call: TRBV6-6; cdr3_aa: CAIRKGISSYNEQFF
v_call: TRBV2; cdr3_aa: CARRAARTVGNTIYF
v_call: TRBV18; cdr3_aa: CASSLGYEQFF
v_call: TRBV28; cdr3_aa: CASSLRARGRSGELFF
v_call: TRBV11-2; cdr3_aa: CASSTDGNQPQHF
v_call: TRBV15; cdr3_aa: CATSRDFPSGGLRTGELFF
v_call: TRBV4-1; cdr3_aa: CASSQVTSGGRTDTQYF
v_call: TRBV5-4; cdr3_aa: CASSLGGIGYTEAFF
v_call: TRBV6-6; cdr3_aa: CASSHRAYHTEAFF
v_call: TRBV6-1; cdr3_aa: CASSEPSPLPLYSNEQFF
v_call: TRBV6-5; cdr3_aa: CASSSTRGYQPQHF
v_call: TRBV30; cdr3_aa: CAWSLGEQETQYF
v_call: TRBV27; cdr3_aa: CASGWAGNTGELFF
v_call: TRBV4-1; cdr3_aa: CASSQDSTYEQYF
v_call: TRBV7-9; cdr3_aa: CASSLLRGPSDTQYF
v_call: TRBV28; cdr3_aa: CATHTGGSNQPQHF
v_call: TRBV28; cdr3_aa: CASSSVRGQGGIYGTDTQYF
v_call: TRBV9; cdr3_aa: CASSVVRGNTGELFF
v_call: TRBV5-4; cdr3_aa: CASSLDPQNYEQYF
v_call: TRBV25-1; cdr3_aa: CASSEGGGTEAFF
v_call: TRBV27; cdr3_aa: CASSKEPTGTDTQYF